This T cell receptor (beta chain) comes out of a study of blood T cell repertoires in COVID-19. Overall study context: Specimens from acute and convalescent COVID-19 originated in the United States, Italy and Spain. In each case, the material was cDNA or gDNA derived from T cells, B-cell-depleted T cells, or PBMCs.

Study processing details: Amplified reference gene primers provided the basis for estimating nucleated cell counts. Data came from immunoSEQ multiplex PCR; TCRdb stores just in-frame clones and leaves some out. The D gene and trimming were derived from the DNA, and the V and J assignments and clone size from that table. The table lists around 230,000 clones, 65% to 85% of them singletons. This CDR3 region has 17 residues. The chain employs TRBV21-1 and TRBJ2-2; the D segment call TRBD2 is taken from the table without a DNA check. TRBV21-1 corresponds to a pseudogene. The sample was peripheral blood. This sequence originates from a woman older than 75 with acute or convalescent COVID-19. CDR3 residues: CASSKSCGSGGSGELFF. The CDR3 DNA reads as TGTGCCAGCAGCAAATCCTGTGGCAGCGGTGGGTCCGGGGAGCTGTTTTTT.